The clone carrying this TCR beta chain was observed many times. Its antigen is not known. Reasons for excluding patients were uncontrolled infection, other autoimmune disease, pregnancy or lactation. The data are from a study of T cells in Graves' hyperthyroidism and ophthalmopathy. Using RNA transcripts as the source, TCR beta CDR3 regions were amplified. The primer set for the first-round RT-PCR of the TCR CDR3 was HTBI. TCRdb re-analysed the multiplex PCR reads in MiXCR, keeping a single row per CDR3 protein. The sample carries around 350,000 distinct CDR3 sequences, 13% recorded once. The CDR3 totals 14 residues. Trimming removed 7 bases from V and 1 base from J, with 14 bases in between. Germline assignment: CDR1 SGHRS and CDR2 YFSETQ. Study outcomes and limitations: Prediction of ophthalmopathy progression came a median approximately 7 months pre-onset.

The sequenced sample consisted of blood. This TCR derives from a woman under 30 with Graves' hyperthyroidism. The chain recombines TRBV5-1 with TRBJ1-1; D might be TRBD1 (6 bases). CDR3 in DNA: TGCGCCAGCGGCCCAAGACAGGAGAACACTGAAGCTTTCTTT. Amino acids: CASGPRQENTEAFF. The full variable domain, completed using reference TRBV5-1 and TRBJ1-1, is KAGVTQTPRYLIKTRGQQVTLSCSPISGHRSVSWYQQTPGQGLQFLFEYFSETQRNKGNFPGRFSGRQFSNSRSEMNVSTLELGDSALYLCASGPRQENTEAFFGQGTRLTVV.